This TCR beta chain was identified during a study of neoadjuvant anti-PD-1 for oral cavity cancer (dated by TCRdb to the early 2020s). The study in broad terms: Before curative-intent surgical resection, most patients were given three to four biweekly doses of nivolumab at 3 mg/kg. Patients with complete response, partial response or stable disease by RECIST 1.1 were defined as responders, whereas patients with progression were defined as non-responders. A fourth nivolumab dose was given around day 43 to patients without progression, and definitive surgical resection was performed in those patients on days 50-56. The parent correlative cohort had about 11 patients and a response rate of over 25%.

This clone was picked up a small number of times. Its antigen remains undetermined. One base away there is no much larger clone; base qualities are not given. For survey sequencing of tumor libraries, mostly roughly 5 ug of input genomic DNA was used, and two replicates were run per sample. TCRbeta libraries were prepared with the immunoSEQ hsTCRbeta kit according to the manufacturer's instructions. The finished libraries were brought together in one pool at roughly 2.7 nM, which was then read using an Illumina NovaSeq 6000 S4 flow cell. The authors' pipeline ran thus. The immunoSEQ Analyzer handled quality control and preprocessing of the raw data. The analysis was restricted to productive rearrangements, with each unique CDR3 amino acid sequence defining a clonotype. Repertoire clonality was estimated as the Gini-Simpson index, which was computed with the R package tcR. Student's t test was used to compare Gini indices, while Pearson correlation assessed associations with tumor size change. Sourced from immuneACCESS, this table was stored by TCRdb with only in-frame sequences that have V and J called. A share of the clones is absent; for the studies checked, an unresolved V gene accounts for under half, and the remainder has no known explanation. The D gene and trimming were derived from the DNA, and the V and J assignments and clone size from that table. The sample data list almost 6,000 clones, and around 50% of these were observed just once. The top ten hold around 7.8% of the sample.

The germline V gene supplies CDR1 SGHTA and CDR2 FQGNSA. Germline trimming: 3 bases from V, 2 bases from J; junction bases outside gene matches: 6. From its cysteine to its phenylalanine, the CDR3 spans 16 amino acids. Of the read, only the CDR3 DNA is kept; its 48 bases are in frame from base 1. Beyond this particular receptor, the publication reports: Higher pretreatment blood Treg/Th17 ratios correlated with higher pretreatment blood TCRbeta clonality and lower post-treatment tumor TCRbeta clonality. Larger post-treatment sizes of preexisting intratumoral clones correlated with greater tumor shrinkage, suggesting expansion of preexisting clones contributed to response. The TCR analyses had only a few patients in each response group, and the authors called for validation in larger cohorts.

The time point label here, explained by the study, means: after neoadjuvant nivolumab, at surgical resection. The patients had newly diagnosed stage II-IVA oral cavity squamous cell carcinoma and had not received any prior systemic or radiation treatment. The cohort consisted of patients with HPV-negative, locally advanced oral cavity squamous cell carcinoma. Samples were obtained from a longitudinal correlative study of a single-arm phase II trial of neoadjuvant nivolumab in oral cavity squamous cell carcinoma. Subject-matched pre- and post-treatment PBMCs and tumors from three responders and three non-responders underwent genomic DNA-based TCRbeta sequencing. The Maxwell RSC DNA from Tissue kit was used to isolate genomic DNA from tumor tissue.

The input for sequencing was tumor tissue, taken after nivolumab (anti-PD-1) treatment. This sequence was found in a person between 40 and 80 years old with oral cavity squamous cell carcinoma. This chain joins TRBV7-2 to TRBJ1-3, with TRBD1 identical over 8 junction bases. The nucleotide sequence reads TGTGCCAGCAGCTTCTCCTTACAGGGGGCTGGAAACACCATATATTTT. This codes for CASSFSLQGAGNTIYF.